The rows below give T cell receptor beta chains drawn from one sample of a study of cytomegalovirus exposure and HLA in healthy donors. Measured with immunoSEQ multiplex PCR; TCRdb has only the in-frame clones, and not every one. This sample has around 150,000 clones; 68% occur once, and the top ten carry about 9.4%. The sequencing sample was made of PBMCs. These receptors were taken from a man aged 25 to 40 in good health and CMV-seropositive. CDR3s include the opening cysteine and the closing phenylalanine or tryptophan. A D gene is named only where the DNA matches it firmly. Part of the rows lack a size; the others show once, few, many or a class for expanded clones.

V: TRBV7-9
size: NA
J: TRBJ2-5
D: TRBD1
length: 14
CDR3: CASSQGTVQETQYF
DNA: TGTGCCAGCAGCCAAGGGACAGTCCAAGAGACCCAGTACTTC

V: TRBV2
size: NA
J: TRBJ2-7
D: TRBD1
length: 16
CDR3: CASSPPRQGFGYEQYF
DNA: TGTGCCAGCAGCCCCCCCCGACAGGGTTTTGGCTACGAGCAGTACTTC

V: TRBV6-5
size: NA
J: TRBJ1-2
D: NA
length: 14
CDR3: CASSYKQVEIGYTF
DNA: TGTGCCAGCAGTTACAAACAGGTGGAGATTGGCTACACCTTC

V: TRBV6-5
size: NA
J: TRBJ2-2
D: NA
length: 15
CDR3: CASSYQGQGHGELFF
DNA: TGTGCCAGCAGTTACCAGGGCCAGGGGCACGGGGAGCTGTTTTTT

V: TRBV27
size: NA
J: TRBJ2-7
D: TRBD1
length: 14
CDR3: CASSSGQGVYEQYF
DNA: TGTGCCAGCAGTTCAGGGCAGGGGGTCTACGAGCAGTACTTC

V: TRBV7-9
size: NA
J: TRBJ2-1
D: TRBD2
length: 15
CDR3: CASSATSGLHNEQFF
DNA: TGTGCCAGCAGCGCTACTAGCGGACTCCACAATGAGCAGTTCTTC

V: TRBV4-1
size: NA
J: TRBJ1-1
D: NA
length: 16
CDR3: CASSQPLRRRVTEAFF
DNA: TGCGCCAGCAGCCAACCACTCAGGAGGCGAGTCACTGAAGCTTTCTTT

V: TRBV5-6
size: few
J: TRBJ1-1
D: NA
length: 14
CDR3: CASSLVGANTEAFF
DNA: TGTGCCAGCAGCTTGGTGGGGGCGAACACTGAAGCTTTCTTT

V: TRBV28
size: NA
J: TRBJ2-7
D: NA
length: 18
CDR3: CASSPIAKGLESSYEQYF
DNA: TGTGCCAGCAGTCCTATAGCGAAAGGCCTTGAGTCCTCCTACGAGCAGTACTTC

V: TRBV6-1
size: NA
J: TRBJ2-7
D: NA
length: 13
CDR3: CASSEASADEQYF
DNA: TGTGCCAGCAGTGAAGCTAGTGCCGACGAGCAGTACTTC

V: TRBV15
size: NA
J: TRBJ1-2
D: NA
length: 14
CDR3: CATSSERQAYGYTF
DNA: TGTGCCACCAGCAGTGAAAGACAGGCTTATGGCTACACCTTC

V: TRBV6-5
size: NA
J: TRBJ2-3
D: TRBD1
length: 15
CDR3: CATSRQGRSTDTQYF
DNA: TGTGCCACCTCTCGACAGGGGCGTAGCACAGATACGCAGTATTTT

V: TRBV5-1
size: NA
J: TRBJ1-1
D: TRBD1
length: 14
CDR3: CASSVSRGNTEVFF
DNA: TGCGCCAGCAGCGTATCCAGGGGGAACACTGAAGTTTTCTTT

V: TRBV6-5
size: NA
J: TRBJ1-1
D: NA
length: 14
CDR3: CASSYSPSDTEAFF
DNA: TGTGCCAGCAGTTATTCACCCTCGGACACTGAAGCTTTCTTT

V: TRBV5-1
size: NA
J: TRBJ2-3
D: TRBD1
length: 19
CDR3: CASRHFIALGQGSTDTQYF
DNA: TGCGCCAGCAGACACTTTATTGCCCTGGGACAGGGAAGCACAGATACGCAGTATTTT

V: TRBV6-5
size: NA
J: TRBJ1-4
D: TRBD1
length: 13
CDR3: CASMGGQNEKLFF
DNA: TGTGCCAGCATGGGGGGACAGAATGAAAAACTGTTTTTT

V: TRBV11-2
size: few
J: TRBJ1-1
D: NA
length: 13
CDR3: CASSHGQNREAFF
DNA: TGTGCCAGCAGTCATGGACAGAACCGTGAAGCTTTCTTT

V: TRBV10-3
size: NA
J: TRBJ1-2
D: TRBD1
length: 13
CDR3: CAISDEGAGGYTF
DNA: TGTGCCATCAGTGACGAGGGGGCAGGTGGCTACACCTTC

V: TRBV7-3
size: NA
J: TRBJ1-5
D: TRBD1
length: 15
CDR3: CASSPDRMDNQPQHF
DNA: TGTGCCAGCAGCCCGGACAGGATGGATAATCAGCCCCAGCATTTT

V: TRBV13
size: NA
J: TRBJ1-2
D: TRBD1
length: 15
CDR3: CASIPGGSSSYGYTF
DNA: TGTGCCAGCATCCCAGGGGGCAGTTCTTCCTATGGCTACACCTTC

V: TRBV5-6
size: NA
J: TRBJ1-3
D: NA
length: 13
CDR3: CASSLSGSDTIYF
DNA: TGTGCCAGCAGCTTGTCAGGGTCCGACACCATATATTTT

V: TRBV7-8
size: NA
J: TRBJ1-1
D: NA
length: 15
CDR3: CASSLGWTRGSEAFF
DNA: TGTGCCAGCAGCTTAGGGTGGACCCGAGGGTCTGAAGCTTTCTTT

V: TRBV28
size: few
J: TRBJ2-1
D: NA
length: 13
CDR3: CASRGHDKDEQFF
DNA: TGTGCCAGCCGGGGTCATGACAAGGATGAGCAGTTCTTC

V: TRBV11-2
size: NA
J: TRBJ2-7
D: NA
length: 11
CDR3: CASTLSYEQYF
DNA: TGTGCCAGCACTCTATCTTACGAGCAGTACTTC

V: TRBV10-1
size: NA
J: TRBJ2-1
D: NA
length: 12
CDR3: CASSRDGGEQFF
DNA: TGCGCCAGCAGTAGGGACGGGGGTGAGCAGTTCTTC

V: TRBV27
size: NA
J: TRBJ2-7
D: NA
length: 12
CDR3: CASSLSGYEQYF
DNA: TGTGCCAGCAGTTTGTCCGGCTACGAGCAGTACTTC

V: TRBV28
size: NA
J: TRBJ1-1
D: NA
length: 12
CDR3: CASSSRVAEAFF
DNA: TGTGCCAGCAGCTCCAGGGTGGCTGAAGCTTTCTTT

V: TRBV28
size: NA
J: TRBJ1-5
D: TRBD1
length: 16
CDR3: CASSLLPGTGNQPQHF
DNA: TGTGCCAGCAGTCTCTTACCCGGGACAGGGAATCAGCCCCAGCATTTT

V: TRBV6-1
size: few
J: TRBJ1-1
D: NA
length: 12
CDR3: CATWERDTEAFF
DNA: TGTGCCACCTGGGAGAGGGACACTGAAGCTTTCTTT

V: TRBV15
size: NA
J: TRBJ2-7
D: NA
length: 13
CDR3: CATSSGRGDEQYF
DNA: TGTGCCACCAGCTCCGGCCGGGGAGACGAGCAGTACTTC

V: TRBV27
size: NA
J: TRBJ2-2
D: TRBD2
length: 14
CDR3: CASSAGLVPGELFF
DNA: TGTGCCAGCAGTGCAGGACTAGTCCCCGGGGAGCTGTTTTTT

V: TRBV19
size: NA
J: TRBJ2-1
D: NA
length: 15
CDR3: CASSIRFGGYNEQFF
DNA: TGTGCCAGTAGTATAAGGTTCGGGGGATACAATGAGCAGTTCTTC

V: TRBV30
size: NA
J: TRBJ2-7
D: NA
length: 13
CDR3: CAWSNRDDGEQYF
DNA: TGTGCCTGGAGTAACAGGGACGATGGCGAGCAGTACTTC

V: TRBV5-4
size: NA
J: TRBJ2-1
D: TRBD2
length: 15
CDR3: CASSPGNSGSYEQFF
DNA: TGTGCCAGCAGCCCGGGTAATAGCGGGTCCTATGAGCAGTTCTTC

V: TRBV7-3
size: NA
J: TRBJ2-7
D: NA
length: 13
CDR3: CASSPTNSHEQYF
DNA: TGTGCCAGCAGCCCTACTAATTCCCACGAGCAGTACTTC

V: TRBV27
size: NA
J: TRBJ2-7
D: TRBD2
length: 14
CDR3: CASSLVAGDYEQYF
DNA: TGTGCCAGCAGTTTAGTAGCGGGGGACTACGAGCAGTACTTC

V: TRBV14
size: NA
J: TRBJ2-7
D: NA
length: 20
CDR3: CASSQKELREWYNLFYEQYF
DNA: TGTGCCAGCAGCCAAAAGGAATTACGGGAGTGGTATAATTTGTTCTACGAGCAGTACTTC

V: TRBV18
size: once
J: TRBJ2-4
D: NA
length: 18
CDR3: CASSPPVSGVSPKNIQYF
DNA: TGTGCCAGCTCACCACCGGTATCGGGGGTGAGTCCCAAAAACATTCAGTACTTC

V: TRBV5-1
size: few
J: TRBJ2-1
D: TRBD2
length: 15
CDR3: CASSLGGSVYNEQFF
DNA: TGCGCCAGCAGCCTCGGCGGGAGTGTCTACAATGAGCAGTTCTTC

V: TRBV19
size: NA
J: TRBJ2-6
D: NA
length: 17
CDR3: CASTKTRGAAGANVLTF
DNA: TGTGCCAGTACCAAAACCCGGGGGGCGGCTGGGGCCAACGTCCTGACTTTC

V: TRBV25-1
size: NA
J: TRBJ1-6
D: TRBD1
length: 14
CDR3: CASVWDRVDSPLHF
DNA: TGTGCCTCCGTTTGGGACAGGGTGGATTCACCCCTCCACTTT

V: TRBV27
size: NA
J: TRBJ2-7
D: TRBD2
length: 15
CDR3: CASSSGTSGYYEQYF
DNA: TGTGCCAGCAGTTCGGGGACTAGCGGGTACTACGAGCAGTACTTC

V: TRBV30
size: few
J: TRBJ2-3
D: TRBD1
length: 17
CDR3: CAWSVQVAGGGTDTQYF
DNA: TGTGCCTGGAGTGTACAGGTGGCAGGGGGCGGGACAGATACGCAGTATTTT

V: TRBV30
size: NA
J: TRBJ2-7
D: TRBD1
length: 14
CDR3: CAWDPRGQGIRQYF
DNA: TGTGCCTGGGACCCCAGGGGACAGGGCATTCGGCAGTACTTC

V: TRBV5-4
size: NA
J: TRBJ1-2
D: NA
length: 14
CDR3: CASRVIQGAYGYTF
DNA: TGTGCCAGCAGGGTTATACAGGGCGCCTATGGCTACACCTTC

V: TRBV10-3
size: NA
J: TRBJ2-2
D: TRBD2
length: 13
CDR3: CATLAANTGELFF
DNA: TGTGCCACCCTAGCGGCAAACACCGGGGAGCTGTTTTTT

V: TRBV14
size: NA
J: TRBJ2-1
D: NA
length: 14
CDR3: CASSQDAGSNEQFF
DNA: TGTGCCAGCAGCCAAGACGCAGGCTCGAATGAGCAGTTCTTC

V: TRBV5-4
size: NA
J: TRBJ1-2
D: NA
length: 13
CDR3: CASSSPEQIGYTF
DNA: TGTGCCAGCAGCTCCCCGGAACAGATTGGCTACACCTTC

V: TRBV15
size: NA
J: TRBJ2-2
D: TRBD2
length: 15
CDR3: CAVPASGGSDGELFF
DNA: TGTGCCGTACCGGCTTCGGGAGGGTCGGACGGGGAGCTGTTTTTT

V: TRBV27
size: NA
J: TRBJ2-2
D: TRBD2
length: 16
CDR3: CASSWGGGSNTGELFF
DNA: TGTGCCAGCAGCTGGGGGGGAGGGTCAAACACCGGGGAGCTGTTTTTT

V: TRBV9
size: few
J: TRBJ2-7
D: NA
length: 13
CDR3: CASSPRDSYEQYF
DNA: TGTGCCAGCAGCCCCCGGGACTCCTACGAGCAGTACTTC

V: TRBV9
size: NA
J: TRBJ2-2
D: TRBD2
length: 15
CDR3: CASSVGLAATGELFF
DNA: TGTGCCAGCAGCGTAGGACTAGCGGCCACCGGGGAGCTGTTTTTT

V: TRBV11-3
size: NA
J: TRBJ2-3
D: TRBD2
length: 17
CDR3: CASSLTTLAGWADTQYF
DNA: TGTGCCAGCAGCTTAACTACTCTAGCGGGATGGGCAGATACGCAGTATTTT

V: TRBV10-2
size: NA
J: TRBJ1-2
D: NA
length: 14
CDR3: CASSGGRPNYGYTF
DNA: TGCGCCAGCAGTGGTGGCAGGCCCAACTATGGCTACACCTTC

V: TRBV27
size: NA
J: TRBJ2-3
D: TRBD1
length: 14
CDR3: CASRWTGGTDTQYF
DNA: TGTGCCAGCAGATGGACAGGGGGGACAGATACGCAGTATTTT

V: TRBV6-1
size: NA
J: TRBJ2-5
D: NA
length: 14
CDR3: CASSELHSSETQYF
DNA: TGTGCCAGCAGTGAACTTCACAGTTCAGAGACCCAGTACTTC

V: TRBV2
size: NA
J: TRBJ2-7
D: NA
length: 14
CDR3: CASSVQYKGDEQYF
DNA: TGTGCCAGCAGTGTACAGTATAAGGGGGACGAGCAGTACTTC